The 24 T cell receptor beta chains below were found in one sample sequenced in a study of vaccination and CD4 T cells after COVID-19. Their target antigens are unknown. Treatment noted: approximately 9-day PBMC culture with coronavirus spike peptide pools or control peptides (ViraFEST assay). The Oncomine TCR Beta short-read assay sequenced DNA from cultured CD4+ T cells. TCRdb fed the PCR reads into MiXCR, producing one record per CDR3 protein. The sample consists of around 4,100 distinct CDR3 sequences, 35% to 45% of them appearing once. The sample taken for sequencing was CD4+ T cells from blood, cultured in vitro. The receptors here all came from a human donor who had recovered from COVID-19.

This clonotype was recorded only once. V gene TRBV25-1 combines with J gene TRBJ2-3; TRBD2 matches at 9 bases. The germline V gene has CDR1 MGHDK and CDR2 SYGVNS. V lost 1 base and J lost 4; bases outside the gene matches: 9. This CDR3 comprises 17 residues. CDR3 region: CASSELGNSGSADTQYF. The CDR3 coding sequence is TGTGCCAGCAGTGAATTGGGTAATAGCGGGAGCGCAGATACGCAGTATTTT.

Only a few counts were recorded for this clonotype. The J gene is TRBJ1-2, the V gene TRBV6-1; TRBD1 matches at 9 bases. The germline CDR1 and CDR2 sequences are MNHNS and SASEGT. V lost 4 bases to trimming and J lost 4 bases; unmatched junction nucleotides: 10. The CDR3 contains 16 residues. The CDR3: CASSVLPGQGSYGYTF. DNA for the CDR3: TGTGCCAGCAGTGTCTTACCGGGACAGGGCAGCTATGGCTACACCTTC.

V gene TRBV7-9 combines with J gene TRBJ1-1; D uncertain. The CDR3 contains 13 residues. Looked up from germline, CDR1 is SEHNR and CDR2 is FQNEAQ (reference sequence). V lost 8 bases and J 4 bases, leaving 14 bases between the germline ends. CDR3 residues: CASGLYRGTEAFF. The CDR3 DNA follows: TGTGCCAGCGGCCTTTATAGAGGCACTGAAGCTTTCTTT. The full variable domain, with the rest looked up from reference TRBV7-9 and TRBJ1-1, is DTGVSQNPRHKITKRGQNVTFRCDPISEHNRLYWYRQTLGQGPEFLTYFQNEAQLEKSRLLSDRFSAERPKGSFSTLEIQRTEQGDSAMYLCASGLYRGTEAFFGQGTRLTVV.

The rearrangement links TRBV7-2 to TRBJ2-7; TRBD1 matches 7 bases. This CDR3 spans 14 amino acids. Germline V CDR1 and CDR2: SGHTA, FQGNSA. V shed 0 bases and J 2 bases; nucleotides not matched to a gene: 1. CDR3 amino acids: CASSLAGGAYEQYF. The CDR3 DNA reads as TGTGCCAGCAGCTTAGCAGGGGGCGCCTACGAGCAGTACTTC.

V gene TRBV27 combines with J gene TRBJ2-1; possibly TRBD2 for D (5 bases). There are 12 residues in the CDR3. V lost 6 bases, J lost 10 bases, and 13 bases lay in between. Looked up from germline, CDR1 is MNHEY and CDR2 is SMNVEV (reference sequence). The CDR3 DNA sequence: TGTGCCAGCAGGACCGGGGTCTCCGAGCAGTTCTTC. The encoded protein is CASRTGVSEQFF.

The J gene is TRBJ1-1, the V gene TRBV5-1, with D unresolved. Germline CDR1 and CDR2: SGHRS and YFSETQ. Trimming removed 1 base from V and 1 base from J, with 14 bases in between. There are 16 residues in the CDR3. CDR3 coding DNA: TGCGCCAGCAGCTTGTCTCCTTCGCGGCAGAACACTGAAGCTTTCTTT. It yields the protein CASSLSPSRQNTEAFF.

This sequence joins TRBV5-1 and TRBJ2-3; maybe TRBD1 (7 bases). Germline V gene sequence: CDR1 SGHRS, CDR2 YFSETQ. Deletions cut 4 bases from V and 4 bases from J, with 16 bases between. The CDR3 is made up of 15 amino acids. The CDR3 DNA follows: TGCGCCAGCAGCCTGGGACAGCCGGGGGCAGATACGCAGTATTTT. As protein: CASSLGQPGADTQYF.

The CDR3 nucleotides are TGTGCCAGCAGCGTAGCTGGAGCGGGGACTTCCTACAATGAGCAGTTCTTC. Translated: CASSVAGAGTSYNEQFF. The chain recombines TRBV9 with TRBJ2-1; TRBD2 matches at 7 bases. V was pared by 0 bases and J by 1 base, with 7 bases of the junction left unmatched. This CDR3 spans 17 amino acids. In germline, CDR1 is SGDLS, CDR2 YYNGEE.

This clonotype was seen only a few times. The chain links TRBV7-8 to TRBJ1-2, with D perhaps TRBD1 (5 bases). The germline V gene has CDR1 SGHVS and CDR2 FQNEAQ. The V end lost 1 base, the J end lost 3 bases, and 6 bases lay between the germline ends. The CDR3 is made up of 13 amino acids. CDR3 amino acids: CASSLGQYYGYTF. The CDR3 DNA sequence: TGTGCCAGCAGCTTAGGACAGTACTATGGCTACACCTTC.

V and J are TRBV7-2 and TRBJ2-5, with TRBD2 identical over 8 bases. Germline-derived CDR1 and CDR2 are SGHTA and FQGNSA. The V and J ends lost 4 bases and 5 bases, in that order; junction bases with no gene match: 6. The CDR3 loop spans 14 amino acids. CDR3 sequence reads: CASSWYGGRETQYF. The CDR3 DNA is TGTGCCAGCAGCTGGTACGGCGGGAGGGAGACCCAGTACTTC.

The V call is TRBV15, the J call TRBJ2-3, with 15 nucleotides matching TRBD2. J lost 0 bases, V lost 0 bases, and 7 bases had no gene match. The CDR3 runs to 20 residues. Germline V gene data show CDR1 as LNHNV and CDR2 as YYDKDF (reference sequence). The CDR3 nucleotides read TGTGCCACCAGCAGAGATTATGGGACTAGCGGGGGGCGTAGCACAGATACGCAGTATTTT. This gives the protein CATSRDYGTSGGRSTDTQYF.

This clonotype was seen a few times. The CDR3 sequence: CASSIGTSPDTQYF. The CDR3 DNA is TGTGCCAGTAGTATAGGGACTAGCCCAGATACGCAGTATTTT. The rearrangement links TRBV19 to TRBJ2-3, with 8 bases identical to TRBD2. The trim removed 1 base at V and 4 bases at J, leaving 1 base unmatched. The V gene's germline CDR1 is LNHDA and CDR2 SQIVND (reference sequence). The CDR3 loop spans 14 amino acids.

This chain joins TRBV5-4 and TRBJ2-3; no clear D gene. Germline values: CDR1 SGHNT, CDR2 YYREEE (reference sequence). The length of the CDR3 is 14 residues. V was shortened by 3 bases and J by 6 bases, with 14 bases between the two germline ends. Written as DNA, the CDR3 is TGTGCCAGCAGCTCAAAAGCATATTCGGATACGCAGTATTTT. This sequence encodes CASSSKAYSDTQYF.

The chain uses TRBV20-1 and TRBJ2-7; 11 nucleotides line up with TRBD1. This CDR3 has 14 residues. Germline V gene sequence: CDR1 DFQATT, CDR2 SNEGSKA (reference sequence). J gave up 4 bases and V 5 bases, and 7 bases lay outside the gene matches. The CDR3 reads CSASPGQGAYEQYF. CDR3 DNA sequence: TGCAGTGCTTCCCCTGGACAGGGGGCGTACGAGCAGTACTTC.

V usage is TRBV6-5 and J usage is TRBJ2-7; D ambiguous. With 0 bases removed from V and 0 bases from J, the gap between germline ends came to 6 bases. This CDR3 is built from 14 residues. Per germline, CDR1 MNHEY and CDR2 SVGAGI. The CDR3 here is CASSYSSLSYEQYF. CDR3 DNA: TGTGCCAGCAGTTACTCCAGTCTCTCCTACGAGCAGTACTTC.

This CDR3 is CASRQGVRVTEAFF. The CDR3 DNA is TGTGCCAGCAGACAGGGCGTTCGGGTCACTGAAGCTTTCTTT. The chain couples TRBV6-1 to TRBJ1-1; D perhaps matches TRBD1 (6 bases). Germline V CDR1 and CDR2: MNHNS, SASEGT. This CDR3 is built from 14 residues. V was trimmed by 6 bases and J by 4 bases, leaving 15 bases between them.

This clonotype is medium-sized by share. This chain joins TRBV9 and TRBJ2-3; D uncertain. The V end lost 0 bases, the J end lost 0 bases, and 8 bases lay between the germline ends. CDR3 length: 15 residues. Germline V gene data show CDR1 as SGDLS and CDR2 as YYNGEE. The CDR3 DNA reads TGTGCCAGCAGCGTAGCGGCAGGTAGCACAGATACGCAGTATTTT. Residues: CASSVAAGSTDTQYF. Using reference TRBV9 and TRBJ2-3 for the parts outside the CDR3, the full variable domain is DSGVTQTPKHLITATGQRVTLRCSPRSGDLSVYWYQQSLDQGLQFLIQYYNGEERAKGNILERFSAQQFPDLHSELNLSSLELGDSALYFCASSVAAGSTDTQYFGPGTRLTVL.

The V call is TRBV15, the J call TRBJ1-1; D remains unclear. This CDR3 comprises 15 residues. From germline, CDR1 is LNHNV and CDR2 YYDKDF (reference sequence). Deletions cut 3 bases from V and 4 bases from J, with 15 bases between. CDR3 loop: CATSSESRLGTEAFF. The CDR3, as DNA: TGTGCCACCAGCAGCGAGTCCCGTTTGGGCACTGAAGCTTTCTTT.

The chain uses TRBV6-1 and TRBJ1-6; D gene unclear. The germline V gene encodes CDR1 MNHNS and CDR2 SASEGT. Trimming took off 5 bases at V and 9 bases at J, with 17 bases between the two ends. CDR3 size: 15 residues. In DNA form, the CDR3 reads TGTGCCAGCAGTCCGAGGCCCTCTGCTGGTTCACCCCTCCACTTT. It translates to CASSPRPSAGSPLHF.

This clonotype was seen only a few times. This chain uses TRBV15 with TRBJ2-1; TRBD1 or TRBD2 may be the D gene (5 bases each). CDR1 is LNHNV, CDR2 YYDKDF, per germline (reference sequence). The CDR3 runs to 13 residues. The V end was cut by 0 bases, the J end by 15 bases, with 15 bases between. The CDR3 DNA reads TGTGCCACCAGCAGAGACGGGGCCCAATTCCTGTTCTTC. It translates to CATSRDGAQFLFF.

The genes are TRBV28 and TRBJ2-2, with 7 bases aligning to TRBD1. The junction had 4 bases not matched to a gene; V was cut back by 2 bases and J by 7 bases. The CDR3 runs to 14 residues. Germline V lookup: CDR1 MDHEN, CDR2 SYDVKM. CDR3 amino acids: CASSLNAGGGELFF. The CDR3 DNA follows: TGTGCCAGCAGTTTAAATGCAGGGGGCGGGGAGCTGTTTTTT.

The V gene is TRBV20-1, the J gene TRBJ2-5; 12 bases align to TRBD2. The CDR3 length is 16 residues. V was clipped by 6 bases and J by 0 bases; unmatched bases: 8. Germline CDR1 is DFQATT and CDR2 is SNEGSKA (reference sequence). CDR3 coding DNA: TGCAGTGCAAATCTTCTAGCGGGGGGGTACCAAGAGACCCAGTACTTC. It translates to CSANLLAGGYQETQYF.

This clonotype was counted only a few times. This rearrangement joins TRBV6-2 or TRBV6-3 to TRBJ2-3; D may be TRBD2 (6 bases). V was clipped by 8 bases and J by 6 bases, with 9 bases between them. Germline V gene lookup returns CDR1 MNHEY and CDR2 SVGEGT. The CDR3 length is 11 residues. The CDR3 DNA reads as TGTGCCAGCCGGACTATGGATACGCAGTATTTT. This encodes CASRTMDTQYF.

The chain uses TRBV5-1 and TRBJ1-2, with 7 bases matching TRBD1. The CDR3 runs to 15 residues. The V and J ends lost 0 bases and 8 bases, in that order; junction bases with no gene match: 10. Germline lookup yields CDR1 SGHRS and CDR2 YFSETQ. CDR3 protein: CASSLVPTGSRGYTF. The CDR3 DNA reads TGCGCCAGCAGCTTGGTCCCGACAGGGAGTAGAGGCTACACCTTC.